Described below is a single T cell receptor beta chain sequence and its context. The antigen is unknown. The data are from a study of T cell responses to AZD1222 COVID-19 vaccine. Study results and limitations: Clonal diversity was possibly underestimated; the donors were predominantly white British and more often female.

Sequencing used immunoSEQ multiplex PCR; TCRdb keeps in-frame clones, though not all of them. In the table there are around 180,000 clones, around 93% of which are singletons. This CDR3 spans 14 amino acids. Germline V gives CDR1 LNHNV, CDR2 YYDKDF (reference sequence). Germline trimming cut 4 bases from V and 7 bases from J; bases unmatched to any gene: 5. This chain links TRBV15 with TRBJ2-2; 8 bases are a match to TRBD2. This sample comprised peripheral blood, obtained on day 0 of AZD1222 vaccination. The TCR originated in an adult in good health. CDR3 in DNA: TGTGCCACCAGCAAGGGACTAGAGGTCGGGGAGCTGTTTTTT. Translation gives CATSKGLEVGELFF.